This record concerns one T cell receptor (beta chain) sequence. What it binds is unknown. This record belongs to a study of cytomegalovirus exposure and HLA in healthy donors. The study, taken as a whole, reports: Based on reports, TCR beta sequences accurately predicted HLA-A and HLA-B alleles for most subjects.

60 Vbeta and 13 Jbeta primers were used in PCR. Using immunoSEQ multiplex PCR, the repertoire was profiled, and TCRdb retains in-frame clones only, with some absent. The sample consists of about 70,000 clones, around 62% of them appearing once. The sequencing input was PBMCs. This TCR was recovered from a young man in good health and CMV-seronegative.

The CDR3: CASRGGTGGHNEQFF. As DNA, the CDR3 is TGTGCCAGCAGGGGGGGGACAGGGGGCCACAATGAGCAGTTCTTC. The chain carries TRBV6-1 and TRBJ2-1; the match to TRBD1 covers 12 bases. The V and J ends lost 6 bases and 5 bases, in that order; junction bases with no gene match: 5. From germline, CDR1 is MNHNS and CDR2 SASEGT. The CDR3 has 15 amino acids.